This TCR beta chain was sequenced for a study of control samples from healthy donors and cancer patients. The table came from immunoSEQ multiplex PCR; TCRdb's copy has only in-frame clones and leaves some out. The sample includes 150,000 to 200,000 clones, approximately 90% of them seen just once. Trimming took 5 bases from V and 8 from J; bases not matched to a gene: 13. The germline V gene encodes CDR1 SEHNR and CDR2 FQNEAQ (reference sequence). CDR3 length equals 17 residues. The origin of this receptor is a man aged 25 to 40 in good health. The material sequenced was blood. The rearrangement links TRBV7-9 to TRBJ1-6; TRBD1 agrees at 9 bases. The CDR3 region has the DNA TGTGCCAGCAGCCGATTCTTTACCGGGACAGGGTATTCACCCCTCCACTTT. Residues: CASSRFFTGTGYSPLHF.